This T cell receptor (beta chain) was recovered during a study of blood T cell repertoires in COVID-19. Study as a whole: Acute-phase and convalescent COVID-19 samples originated in the United States, Italy and Spain. PBMCs, B-cell-depleted T cells, or T cells were the source of the cDNA or gDNA that made up the material.

CDR1 is SGHTA, CDR2 FQGNSA, per germline. V was clipped by 5 bases and J by 1 base; unmatched bases: 7. CDR3 length: 15 amino acids. In the study's own analysis: Nucleated cell number was recorded as an estimate derived from reference gene primer amplification. Clones were read by immunoSEQ multiplex PCR, and TCRdb kept only the in-frame ones, dropping some. V and J calls and clone size are as listed in that table; D and trimming were resolved from the DNA. Here the sample spans about 250,000 clones, nearly 90% being singletons. The chain uses TRBV7-2 and TRBJ1-1; 7 bases match TRBD1. Sequences were obtained from peripheral blood. This TCR was sampled from a young man with active or convalescent COVID-19. CDR3 nucleotide sequence: TGTGCCAGCAGCACCGAACAGGGGCGGAACACTGAAGCTTTCTTT. It codes for CASSTEQGRNTEAFF. The entire variable domain, with the rest obtained from reference TRBV7-2 and TRBJ1-1, is as follows: GAGVSQSPSNKVTEKGKDVELRCDPISGHTALYWYRQSLGQGLEFLIYFQGNSAPDKSGLPSDRFSAERTGGSVSTLTIQRTQQEDSAVYLCASSTEQGRNTEAFFGQGTRLTVV.